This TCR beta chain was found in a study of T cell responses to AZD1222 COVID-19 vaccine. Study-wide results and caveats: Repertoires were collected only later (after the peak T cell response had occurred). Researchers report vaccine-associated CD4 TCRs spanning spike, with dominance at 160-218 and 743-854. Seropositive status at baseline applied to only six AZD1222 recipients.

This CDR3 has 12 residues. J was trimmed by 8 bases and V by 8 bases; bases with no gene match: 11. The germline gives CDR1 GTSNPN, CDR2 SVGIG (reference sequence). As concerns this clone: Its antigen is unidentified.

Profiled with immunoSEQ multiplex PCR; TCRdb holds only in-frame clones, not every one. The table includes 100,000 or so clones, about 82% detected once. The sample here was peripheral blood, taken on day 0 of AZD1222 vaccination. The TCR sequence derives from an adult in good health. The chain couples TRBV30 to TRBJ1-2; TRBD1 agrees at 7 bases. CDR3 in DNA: TGTGCCCGAGGACAGGCCGCGAAGGGCTACACCTTC. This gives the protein CARGQAAKGYTF. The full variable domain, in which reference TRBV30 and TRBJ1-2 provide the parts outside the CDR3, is SQTIHQWPATLVQPVGSPLSLECTVEGTSNPNLYWYRQAAGRGLQLLFYSVGIGQISSEVPQNLSASRPQDRQFILSSKKLLLSDSGFYLCARGQAAKGYTFGSGTRLTVV.